The entry below gives a single T cell receptor beta chain sequence along with its context. The antigen is undetermined. Here immunoSEQ multiplex PCR was the method, and the copy in TCRdb shows in-frame clones only, minus some. In the table there are tens of thousands of clones, about 92% of which are singletons. This sample is part of a study of OX40 agonist ivuxolimab in advanced cancers. As for the study in general: Hepatocellular carcinoma, melanoma, renal cell or head and neck cancer affected the dose-escalation patients. Study-level points and caveats: At 0.1 to 3.0 mg/kg, CD4+ and CD8+ blood T cells expanded clonally by week 6.

The CDR3 sequence is 15 residues long. Germline V CDR1 and CDR2: LNHDA, SQIVND (reference sequence). Trimming pared 0 bases from V and 4 bases from J, leaving 9 bases between. V usage is TRBV19 and J usage is TRBJ2-2; D not resolved. Material: CD4+ or CD8+ T cells sorted from blood, obtained in a trial of the OX40 agonist ivuxolimab. The receptor comes from an adult with an advanced solid tumor such as melanoma, head and neck, liver or kidney cancer. CDR3 coding DNA: TGTGCCAGTAGTATAGATTTAGTTTCCACCGGGGAGCTGTTTTTT. Translation gives CASSIDLVSTGELFF.